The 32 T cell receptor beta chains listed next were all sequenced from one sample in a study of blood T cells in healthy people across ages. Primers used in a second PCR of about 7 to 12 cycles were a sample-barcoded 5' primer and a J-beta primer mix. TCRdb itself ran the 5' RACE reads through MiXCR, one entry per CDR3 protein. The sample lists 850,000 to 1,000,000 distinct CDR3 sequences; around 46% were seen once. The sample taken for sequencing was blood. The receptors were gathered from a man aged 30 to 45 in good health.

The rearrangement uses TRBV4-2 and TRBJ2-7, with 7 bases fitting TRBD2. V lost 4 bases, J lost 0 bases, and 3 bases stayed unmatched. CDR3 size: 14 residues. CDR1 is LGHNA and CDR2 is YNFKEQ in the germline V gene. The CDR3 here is CASSPQRGSYEQYF. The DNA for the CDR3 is TGTGCCAGCAGCCCCCAGCGGGGCTCCTACGAGCAGTACTTC.

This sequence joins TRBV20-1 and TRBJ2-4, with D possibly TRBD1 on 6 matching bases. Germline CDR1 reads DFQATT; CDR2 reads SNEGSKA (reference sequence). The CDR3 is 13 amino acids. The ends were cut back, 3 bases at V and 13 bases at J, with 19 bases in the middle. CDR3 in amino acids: CSARDSLSGEQYF. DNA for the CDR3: TGCAGTGCTAGGGACAGCCTAAGTGGGGAGCAGTACTTC.

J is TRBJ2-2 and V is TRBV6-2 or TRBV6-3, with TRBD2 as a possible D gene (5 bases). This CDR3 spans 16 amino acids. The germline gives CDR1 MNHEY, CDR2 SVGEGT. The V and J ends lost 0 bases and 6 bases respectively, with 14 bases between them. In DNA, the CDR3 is TGTGCCAGCAGTTACTCGTCTGGACGCGGGTCCGGGGAGCTGTTTTTT. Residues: CASSYSSGRGSGELFF.

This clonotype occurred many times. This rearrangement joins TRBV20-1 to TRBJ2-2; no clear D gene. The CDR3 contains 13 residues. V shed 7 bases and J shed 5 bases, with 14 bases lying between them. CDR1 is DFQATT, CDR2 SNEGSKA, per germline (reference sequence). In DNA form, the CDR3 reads TGCAGTGGTCAGAACGTGGAGACCGGGGAGCTGTTTTTT. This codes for CSGQNVETGELFF.

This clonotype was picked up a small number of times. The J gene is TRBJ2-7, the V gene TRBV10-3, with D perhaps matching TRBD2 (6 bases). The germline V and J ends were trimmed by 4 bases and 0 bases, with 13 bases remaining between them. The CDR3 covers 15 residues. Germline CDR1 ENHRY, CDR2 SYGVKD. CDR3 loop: CAISGRDGSSYEQYF. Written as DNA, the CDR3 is TGTGCCATCAGTGGGCGGGACGGAAGCTCCTACGAGCAGTACTTC.

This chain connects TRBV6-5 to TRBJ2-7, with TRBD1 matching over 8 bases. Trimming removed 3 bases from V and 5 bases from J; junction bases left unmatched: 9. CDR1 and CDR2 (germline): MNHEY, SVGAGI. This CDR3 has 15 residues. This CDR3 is CASSYPPDREHEQYF. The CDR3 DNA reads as TGTGCCAGCAGTTATCCCCCGGACAGGGAACACGAGCAGTACTTC.

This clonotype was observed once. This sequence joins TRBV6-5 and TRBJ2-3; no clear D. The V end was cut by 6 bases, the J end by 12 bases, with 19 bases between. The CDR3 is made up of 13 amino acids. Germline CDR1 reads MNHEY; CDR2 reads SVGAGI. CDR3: CASRTALSTSQYF. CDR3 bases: TGTGCCAGCAGAACGGCCCTTTCCACCTCACAGTATTTT.

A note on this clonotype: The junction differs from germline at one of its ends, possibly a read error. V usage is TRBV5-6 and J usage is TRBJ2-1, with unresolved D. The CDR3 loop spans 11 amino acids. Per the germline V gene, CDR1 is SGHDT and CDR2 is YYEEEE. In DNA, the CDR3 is TGCGCCAGCAGCCTCCGACGTCGGCAGTTCTTC. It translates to CASSLRRRQFF.

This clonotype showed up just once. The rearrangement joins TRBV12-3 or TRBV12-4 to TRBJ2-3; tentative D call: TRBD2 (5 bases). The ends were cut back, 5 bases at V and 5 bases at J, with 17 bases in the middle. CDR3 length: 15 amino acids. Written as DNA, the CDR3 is TGTGCCAGCAGTGGGTGGGGAGAGGTAGGAGATACGCAGTATTTT. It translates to CASSGWGEVGDTQYF.

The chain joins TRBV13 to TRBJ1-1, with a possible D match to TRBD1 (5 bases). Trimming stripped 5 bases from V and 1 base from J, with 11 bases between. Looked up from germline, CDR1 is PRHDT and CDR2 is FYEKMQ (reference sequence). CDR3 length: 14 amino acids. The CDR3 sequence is CASSVDDRNTEAFF. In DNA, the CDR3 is TGTGCCAGCAGCGTAGACGACAGGAACACTGAAGCTTTCTTT.

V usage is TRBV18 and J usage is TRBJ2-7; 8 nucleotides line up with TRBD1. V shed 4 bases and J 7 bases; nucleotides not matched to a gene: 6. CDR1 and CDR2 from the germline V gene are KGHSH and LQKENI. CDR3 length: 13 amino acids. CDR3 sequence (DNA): TGTGCCAGCTCACTGGACAGGGCGGCTGAGCAGTACTTC. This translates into CASSLDRAAEQYF.

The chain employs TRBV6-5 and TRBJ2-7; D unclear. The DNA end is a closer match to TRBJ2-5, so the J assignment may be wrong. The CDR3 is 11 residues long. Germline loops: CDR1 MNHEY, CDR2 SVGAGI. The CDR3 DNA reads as TGTGCCAGCATGAAATCAGAGACCCAGTACTTC. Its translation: CASMKSETQYF.

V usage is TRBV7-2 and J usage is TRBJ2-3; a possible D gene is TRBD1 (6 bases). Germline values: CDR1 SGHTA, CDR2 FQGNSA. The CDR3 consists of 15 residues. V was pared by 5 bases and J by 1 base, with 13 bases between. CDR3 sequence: CASSLDDRRTDTQYF. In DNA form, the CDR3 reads TGTGCCAGCAGCCTCGACGACAGGCGCACAGATACGCAGTATTTT.

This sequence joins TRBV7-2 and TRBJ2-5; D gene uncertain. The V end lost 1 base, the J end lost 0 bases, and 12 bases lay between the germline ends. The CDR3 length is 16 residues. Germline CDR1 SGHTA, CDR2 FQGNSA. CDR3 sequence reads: CASSLDGRSYQETQYF. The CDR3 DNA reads TGTGCCAGCAGCTTAGATGGGCGGTCCTACCAAGAGACCCAGTACTTC.

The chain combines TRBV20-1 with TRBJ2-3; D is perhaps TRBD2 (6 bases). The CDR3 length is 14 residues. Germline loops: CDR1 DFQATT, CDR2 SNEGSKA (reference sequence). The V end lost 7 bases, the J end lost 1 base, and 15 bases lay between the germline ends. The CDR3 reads CSVSRRDGTDTQYF. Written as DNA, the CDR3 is TGCAGTGTATCTCGGCGGGATGGCACAGATACGCAGTATTTT.

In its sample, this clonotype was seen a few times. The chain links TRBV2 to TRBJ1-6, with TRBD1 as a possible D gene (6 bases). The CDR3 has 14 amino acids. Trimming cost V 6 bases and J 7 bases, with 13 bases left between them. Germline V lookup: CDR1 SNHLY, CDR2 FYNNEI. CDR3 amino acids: CASRRDIGNSPLHF. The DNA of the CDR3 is TGTGCCAGCAGAAGGGACATCGGGAATTCACCCCTCCACTTT. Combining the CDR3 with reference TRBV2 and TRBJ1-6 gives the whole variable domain EPEVTQTPSHQVTQMGQEVILRCVPISNHLYFYWYRQILGQKVEFLVSFYNNEISEKSEIFDDQFSVERPDGSNFTLKIRSTKLEDSAMYFCASRRDIGNSPLHFGNGTRLTVT.

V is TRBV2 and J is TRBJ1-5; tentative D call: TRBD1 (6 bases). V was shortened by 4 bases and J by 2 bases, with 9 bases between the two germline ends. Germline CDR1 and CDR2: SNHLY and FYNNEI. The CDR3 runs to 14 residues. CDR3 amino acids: CASSGTAGNQPQHF. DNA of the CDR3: TGTGCCAGCAGTGGGACAGCCGGCAATCAGCCCCAGCATTTT.

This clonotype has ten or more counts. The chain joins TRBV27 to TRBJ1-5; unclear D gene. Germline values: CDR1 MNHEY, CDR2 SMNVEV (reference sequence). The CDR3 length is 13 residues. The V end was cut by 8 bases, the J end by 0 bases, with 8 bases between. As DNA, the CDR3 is TGTGCCAGCGGCACGTATAGCAATCAGCCCCAGCATTTT. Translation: CASGTYSNQPQHF.

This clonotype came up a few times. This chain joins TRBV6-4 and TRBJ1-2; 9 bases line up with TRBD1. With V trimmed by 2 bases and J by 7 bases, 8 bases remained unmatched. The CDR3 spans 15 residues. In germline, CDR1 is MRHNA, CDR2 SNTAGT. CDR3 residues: CASSDGWGQGRGYTF. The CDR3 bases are TGTGCCAGCAGTGACGGGTGGGGACAGGGACGTGGCTACACCTTC.

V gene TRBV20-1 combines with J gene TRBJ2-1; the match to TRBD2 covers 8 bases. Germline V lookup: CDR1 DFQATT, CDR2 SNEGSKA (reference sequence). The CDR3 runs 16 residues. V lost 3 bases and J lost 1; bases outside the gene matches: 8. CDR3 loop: CSASPLAGTSYNEQFF. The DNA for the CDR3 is TGCAGTGCTAGTCCCCTAGCGGGCACTTCCTACAATGAGCAGTTCTTC.

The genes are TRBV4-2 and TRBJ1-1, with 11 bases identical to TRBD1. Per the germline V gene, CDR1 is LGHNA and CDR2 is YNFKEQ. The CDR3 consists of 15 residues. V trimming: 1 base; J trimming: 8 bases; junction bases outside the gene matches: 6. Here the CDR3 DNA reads TGTGCCAGCAGCCAAGGGGGACAGGGGGGCTTGGAAGCTTTCTTT. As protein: CASSQGGQGGLEAFF.

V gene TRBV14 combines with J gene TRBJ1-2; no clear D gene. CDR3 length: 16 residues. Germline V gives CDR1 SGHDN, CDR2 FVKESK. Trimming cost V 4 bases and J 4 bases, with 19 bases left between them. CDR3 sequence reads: CASSPPGRVRGYGYTF. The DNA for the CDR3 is TGTGCCAGCAGCCCTCCCGGGCGGGTTCGGGGCTATGGCTACACCTTC.

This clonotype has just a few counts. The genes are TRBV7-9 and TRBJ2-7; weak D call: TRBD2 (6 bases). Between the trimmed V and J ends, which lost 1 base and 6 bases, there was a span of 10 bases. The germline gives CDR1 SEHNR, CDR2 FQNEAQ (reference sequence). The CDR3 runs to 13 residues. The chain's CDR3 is CASSLVGGIEQYF. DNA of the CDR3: TGTGCCAGCAGCTTAGTTGGAGGGATCGAGCAGTACTTC.

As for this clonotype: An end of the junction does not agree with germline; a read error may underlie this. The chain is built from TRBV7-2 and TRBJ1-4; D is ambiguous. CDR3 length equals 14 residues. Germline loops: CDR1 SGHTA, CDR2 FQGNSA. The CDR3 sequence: CASSLAFLREKLFF. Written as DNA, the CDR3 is TGTGCCAGCAGCCTAGCGTTTCTCCGGGAAAAACTGTTTTTT.

The CDR3 DNA follows: TGTGCCAGCACCTCGTCATACAGGGGGAATAGCAATCAGCCCCAGCATTTT. Translating it yields CASTSSYRGNSNQPQHF. The chain employs TRBV12-3 or TRBV12-4 and TRBJ1-5; 8 bases fit TRBD1. The CDR3 is made up of 17 amino acids. Trimming cost V 7 bases and J 0 bases; bases outside gene matches: 11.

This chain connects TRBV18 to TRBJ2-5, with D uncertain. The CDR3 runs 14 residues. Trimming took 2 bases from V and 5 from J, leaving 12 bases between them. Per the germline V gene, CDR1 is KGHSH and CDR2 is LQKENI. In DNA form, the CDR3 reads TGTGCCAGCTCACCAGCCGTACTACGGGAGACCCAGTACTTC. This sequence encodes CASSPAVLRETQYF.

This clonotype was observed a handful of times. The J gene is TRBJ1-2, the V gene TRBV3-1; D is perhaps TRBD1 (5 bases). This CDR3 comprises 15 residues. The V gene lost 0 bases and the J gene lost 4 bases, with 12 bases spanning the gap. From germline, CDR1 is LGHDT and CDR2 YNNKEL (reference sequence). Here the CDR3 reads CASSQDGGRSYGYTF. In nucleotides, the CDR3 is TGTGCCAGCAGCCAAGATGGGGGACGGAGCTATGGCTACACCTTC. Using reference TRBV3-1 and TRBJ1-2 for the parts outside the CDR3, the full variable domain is DTAVSQTPKYLVTQMGNDKSIKCEQNLGHDTMYWYKQDSKKFLKIMFSYNNKELIINETVPNRFSPKSPDKAHLNLHINSLELGDSAVYFCASSQDGGRSYGYTFGSGTRLTVV.

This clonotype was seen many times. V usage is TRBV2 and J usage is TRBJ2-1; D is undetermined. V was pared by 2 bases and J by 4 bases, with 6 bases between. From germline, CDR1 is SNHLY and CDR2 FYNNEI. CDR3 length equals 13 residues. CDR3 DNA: TGTGCCAGCAGTGAAATGATATACAATGAGCAGTTCTTC. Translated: CASSEMIYNEQFF.

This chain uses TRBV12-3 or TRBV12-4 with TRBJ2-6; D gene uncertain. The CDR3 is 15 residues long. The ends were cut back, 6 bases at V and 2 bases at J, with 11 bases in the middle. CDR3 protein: CASSAYSAGANVLTF. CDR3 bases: TGTGCCAGCAGCGCCTACTCAGCTGGGGCCAACGTCCTGACTTTC.

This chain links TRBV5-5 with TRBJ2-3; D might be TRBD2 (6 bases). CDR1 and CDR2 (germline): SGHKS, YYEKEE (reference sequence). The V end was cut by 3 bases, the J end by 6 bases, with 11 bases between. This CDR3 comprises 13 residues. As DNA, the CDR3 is TGTGCCAGCAGCTGGGGGGAACCCGATACGCAGTATTTT. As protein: CASSWGEPDTQYF.

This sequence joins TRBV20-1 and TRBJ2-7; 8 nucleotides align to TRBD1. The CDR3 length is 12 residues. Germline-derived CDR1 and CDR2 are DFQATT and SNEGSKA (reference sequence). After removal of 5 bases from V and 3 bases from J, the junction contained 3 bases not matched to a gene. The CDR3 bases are TGCAGTGCTGGGACAGGATTCTACGAGCAGTACTTC. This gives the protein CSAGTGFYEQYF.

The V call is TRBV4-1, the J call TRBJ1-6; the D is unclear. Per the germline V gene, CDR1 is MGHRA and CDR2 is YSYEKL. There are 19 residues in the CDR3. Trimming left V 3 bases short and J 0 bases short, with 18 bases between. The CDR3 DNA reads TGCGCCAGCAGCCACGTATCAGGCGAGGCGCGCTCCTATAATTCACCCCTCCACTTT. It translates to CASSHVSGEARSYNSPLHF.